This T cell receptor (beta chain) was sequenced for a study of cytomegalovirus exposure and HLA in healthy donors. The ends lost 8 bases at V and 4 bases at J; junction bases unmatched: 9. The CDR3 length is 14 residues. Per the germline V gene, CDR1 is MDHEN and CDR2 is SYDVKM. PCR used 60 Vbeta primers and 13 Jbeta primers. This table comes from immunoSEQ multiplex PCR, and its TCRdb copy is limited to in-frame clones, with some not included. The data show about 180,000 clones, about 79% seen once. The sample was PBMCs. The chain joins TRBV28 to TRBJ1-1; 8 bases are shared with TRBD1. The sequence came from a girl aged 2-10 years in good health and CMV-seropositive. In nucleotides, the CDR3 is TGTGCCAGCTACGGACAGGGTTGGAGCACTGAAGCTTTCTTT. Its translation: CASYGQGWSTEAFF. Combining the CDR3 with reference TRBV28 and TRBJ1-1 gives the whole variable domain DVKVTQSSRYLVKRTGEKVFLECVQDMDHENMFWYRQDPGLGLRLIYFSYDVKMKEKGDIPEGYSVSREKKERFSLILESASTNQTSMYLCASYGQGWSTEAFFGQGTRLTVV.